Detailed here is one TCR beta chain. Libraries were prepared by immunoSEQ multiplex PCR; TCRdb keeps only in-frame clonotypes and omits some of them. Of tens of thousands of clones listed, roughly 86% are singletons. This entry is derived from a study of OX40 agonist ivuxolimab in advanced cancers. V lost 1 base and J lost 0; bases outside the gene matches: 8. Per germline, CDR1 LNHDA and CDR2 SQIVND (reference sequence). This CDR3 comprises 19 residues. The material sequenced was CD4+ or CD8+ T cells sorted from blood, taken in a trial of the OX40 agonist ivuxolimab. The sequence was obtained from an adult with an advanced solid tumor such as melanoma, head and neck, liver or kidney cancer. The V call is TRBV19, the J call TRBJ2-7; 14 nucleotides match TRBD2. In nucleotides, the CDR3 is TGTGCCAGTAGTATAGCCCGGACTAGCGGGAGGCCCAGCTCCTACGAGCAGTACTTC. Protein product: CASSIARTSGRPSSYEQYF.